This T cell receptor beta chain is from a study of T cells in women clearing cervical HPV infection. Across the whole study: HLA type could not be excluded as a confounder. Points from the study as a whole: CIN3+ cases had significantly higher TCR richness than controls; evenness did not differ. A classifier using richness and V gene abundances reached an AUC of around 0.83.

As regards this clone: Its antigen remains unknown. The read gets to within 3 residues of the CDR3 end, and the germline J gene fills in the rest.

Genomic DNA, averaging approximately 1,100 ng per sample, yielded TCR beta CDR3 via immunoSEQ. Profiling relied on immunoSEQ multiplex PCR, and the TCRdb table lists in-frame clones only, not all of them. The sample data list about 20,000 clones. V was pared by 2 bases and J by 3 bases, with 11 bases between. Germline V CDR1 and CDR2: KGHSH, LQKENI. This CDR3 region has 15 residues. Sequencing used blood buffy coat. The V and J genes are TRBV18 and TRBJ2-1; D is possibly TRBD2 (6 bases). The receptor's source is a woman aged 18-69 years with a cervical HPV16 infection that either progressed to CIN3+ or cleared (not recorded which). CDR3 DNA (partial): TGTGCCAGCTCACCAGGTGGGACTGTCTACAATGAG. This codes for CASSPGGTVYNE. The full CDR3 reads CASSPGGTVYNEQFF.